The rows below give T cell receptor beta chains drawn from one sample of a study of shared clonotypes between healthy human individuals. The method was immunoSEQ multiplex PCR; TCRdb's version includes in-frame clones alone and lacks a portion of them. The sample lists 400,000 to 600,000 clones; approximately 79% were seen once. The sample consisted of PBMCs. These receptors all come from a woman aged 40 to 55 in good health. Some clones in this sample may be carry-over from other donors' samples. The CDR3 runs from the conserved cysteine through the conserved F or W. Each record gives: J gene, clone size, D gene, CDR3 length, V gene, CDR3 DNA, CDR3 protein. D genes are given only for firm matches. Where a row states a size, it is once, few, many or the class of an expanded clone; other rows omit it.

J: TRBJ2-1; size: NA; D: NA; length: 14; V: TRBV2; DNA: TGTGCCAGCAGTGAAGGTTTATACTACAATGAGCAGTTCTTC; CDR3: CASSEGLYYNEQFF
J: TRBJ2-1; size: NA; D: NA; length: 14; V: TRBV2; DNA: TGTGCCAGCAGTGGATGGGGATCTAACAATGAGCAGTTCTTC; CDR3: CASSGWGSNNEQFF
J: TRBJ2-7; size: NA; D: TRBD2; length: 17; V: TRBV6-1; DNA: TGTGCCAGCAGTGACGTGACTAGCGGGACCCTCTACTACGAGCAGTACTTC; CDR3: CASSDVTSGTLYYEQYF
J: TRBJ1-6; size: NA; D: NA; length: 12; V: TRBV28; DNA: TGTGCCAGCAGTTTACGGCGCCCACCCCTCCACTTT; CDR3: CASSLRRPPLHF
J: TRBJ2-7; size: NA; D: TRBD2; length: 15; V: TRBV28; DNA: TGTGCCAGCAGTTCATACGGGAGGGCCGGCAACGAGCAGTACTTC; CDR3: CASSSYGRAGNEQYF
J: TRBJ2-1; size: NA; D: TRBD2; length: 15; V: TRBV7-3; DNA: TGTGCCAGCAGCCCTCCCGGCGGGAGCGGTAATGAGCAGTTCTTC; CDR3: CASSPPGGSGNEQFF
J: TRBJ2-1; size: NA; D: TRBD2; length: 14; V: TRBV6-5; DNA: TGTGCCAGCATACTAGCGGGAGGCGGTAATGAGCAGTTCTTC; CDR3: CASILAGGGNEQFF
J: TRBJ2-7; size: NA; D: TRBD1; length: 13; V: TRBV5-1; DNA: TGCGCCAGCAGCTCCCCAGGGGGCAGGGAGCAGTACTTC; CDR3: CASSSPGGREQYF
J: TRBJ1-2; size: once; D: NA; length: 13; V: TRBV7-2; DNA: TGTGCCAGCAGCTTAGAGGTCAACTATGGCTACACCTTC; CDR3: CASSLEVNYGYTF
J: TRBJ2-3; size: many; D: TRBD2; length: 15; V: TRBV4-3; DNA: TGCGCCAGCAGCCAAGGTCGGGGAGCGGGGGATACGCAGTATTTT; CDR3: CASSQGRGAGDTQYF
J: TRBJ1-2; size: NA; D: NA; length: 13; V: TRBV10-1; DNA: TGCGCCAGCAGTGAGTCGGGGACCTATGGCTACACCTTC; CDR3: CASSESGTYGYTF
J: TRBJ2-7; size: NA; D: NA; length: 12; V: TRBV5-6; DNA: TGTGCCAGCAGCTTGGTCAGGACCGAGCAGTACTTC; CDR3: CASSLVRTEQYF
J: TRBJ2-2; size: NA; D: TRBD1; length: 15; V: TRBV2; DNA: TGTGCCAGCAGTGTAAGGCGACAACAGGGGGGGGAGCTGTTTTTT; CDR3: CASSVRRQQGGELFF
J: TRBJ2-1; size: NA; D: TRBD2; length: 18; V: TRBV4-2; DNA: TGTGCCAGCAGCCAGTCGACTAGCGGGAGGGCCACCTACAATGAGCAGTTCTTC; CDR3: CASSQSTSGRATYNEQFF
J: TRBJ2-1; size: medium-sized; D: TRBD2; length: 15; V: TRBV7-9; DNA: TGTGCCAGCAGTACGCGGACTAGCGGGAGCGATGAGCAGTTCTTC; CDR3: CASSTRTSGSDEQFF
J: TRBJ1-1; size: few; D: NA; length: 13; V: TRBV18; DNA: TGTGCCAGCTCACCAGAGGGGGGTGGTGAAGCTTTCTTT; CDR3: CASSPEGGGEAFF
J: TRBJ1-4; size: NA; D: NA; length: 16; V: TRBV11-3; DNA: TGTGCCAGCAGCTTCGTAACCAAGGCAACTAATGAAAAACTGTTTTTT; CDR3: CASSFVTKATNEKLFF
J: TRBJ1-2; size: NA; D: NA; length: 13; V: TRBV7-2; DNA: TGTGCCAGCACCCTCGGCCGGGGGGACGGCTACACCTTC; CDR3: CASTLGRGDGYTF
J: TRBJ1-2; size: NA; D: NA; length: 15; V: TRBV11-3; DNA: TGTGCCAGCAGCAGACGCTCGTTGCAGTACTATGGCTACACCTTC; CDR3: CASSRRSLQYYGYTF
J: TRBJ2-5; size: once; D: NA; length: 15; V: TRBV2; DNA: TGTGCCAGCAGTGAAATCGGGCAGGGATCCCGACGGAAGTACTTC; CDR3: CASSEIGQGSRRKYF
J: TRBJ2-3; size: NA; D: TRBD2; length: 15; V: TRBV29-1; DNA: TGCAGCGTAACAGCGAGCGGGAGGGCCCTAGATACGCAGTATTTT; CDR3: CSVTASGRALDTQYF
J: TRBJ1-2; size: NA; D: NA; length: 13; V: TRBV29-1; DNA: TGCAGCGTTGAGTCTGGGAGCCGCTATGGCTACACCTTC; CDR3: CSVESGSRYGYTF
J: TRBJ2-7; size: NA; D: NA; length: 13; V: TRBV28; DNA: TGTGCCAGCAGTCTACCAGGGGCCTACGAGCAGTACTTC; CDR3: CASSLPGAYEQYF
J: TRBJ1-1; size: NA; D: NA; length: 14; V: TRBV7-8; DNA: TGTGCCAGCAGCTTAGGTGATGTTCGCACTGAAGCTTTCTTT; CDR3: CASSLGDVRTEAFF
J: TRBJ1-2; size: NA; D: TRBD1; length: 12; V: TRBV29-1; DNA: TGCAGCGTCCTAACAGGGGAAGATGGCTACACCTTC; CDR3: CSVLTGEDGYTF
J: TRBJ2-7; size: NA; D: NA; length: 15; V: TRBV5-5; DNA: TGTGCCAGCAGCTCCCCGGAGATTTCCACCTACGAGCAGTACTTC; CDR3: CASSSPEISTYEQYF
J: TRBJ1-4; size: NA; D: NA; length: 11; V: TRBV20-1; DNA: TGCAGTGCTTCAGAGTATGAAAAACTGTTTTTT; CDR3: CSASEYEKLFF
J: TRBJ1-2; size: NA; D: NA; length: 13; V: TRBV14; DNA: TGTGCCAGCAGCCAAGTCCGGGGCGGTGGGTACACCTTC; CDR3: CASSQVRGGGYTF
J: TRBJ2-3; size: NA; D: NA; length: 14; V: TRBV19; DNA: TGTGCCAGTAGTGACTCAAGATACACAGATACGCAGTATTTT; CDR3: CASSDSRYTDTQYF
J: TRBJ1-1; size: NA; D: NA; length: 13; V: TRBV18; DNA: TGTGCCAGCTCTGGGGGGGGGAGCACTGAAGCTTTCTTT; CDR3: CASSGGGSTEAFF
J: TRBJ2-7; size: NA; D: NA; length: 13; V: TRBV21-1; DNA: TGTGCCAGCAAATACAGGTTAGCCTACGAGCAGTACTTC; CDR3: CASKYRLAYEQYF
J: TRBJ2-3; size: NA; D: TRBD1; length: 15; V: TRBV6-4; DNA: TGTGCCAGCAGCTCCGGGACAGGGGGGACAGATACGCAGTATTTT; CDR3: CASSSGTGGTDTQYF
J: TRBJ1-5; size: once; D: NA; length: 13; V: TRBV7-8; DNA: TGTGCCAGCAGCTTGGGAGGGAGTAAGCCCCAGCATTTT; CDR3: CASSLGGSKPQHF
J: TRBJ2-6; size: NA; D: TRBD1; length: 19; V: TRBV7-9; DNA: TGTGCCAGCAGCTTAGTCCACAGGGGGCGACTTCTGGGGGCCAACGTCCTGACTTTC; CDR3: CASSLVHRGRLLGANVLTF
J: TRBJ1-1; size: NA; D: NA; length: 16; V: TRBV28; DNA: TGTGCCAGCAGTTCCATCCCAGACGGGTCAGGCACTGAAGCTTTCTTT; CDR3: CASSSIPDGSGTEAFF
J: TRBJ2-1; size: NA; D: NA; length: 16; V: TRBV5-6; DNA: TGTGCCAGCAGCTTGGAGCGCCAGAGGTCCTACAATGAGCAGTTCTTC; CDR3: CASSLERQRSYNEQFF
J: TRBJ2-7; size: NA; D: TRBD1; length: 14; V: TRBV15; DNA: TGTGCCACCAGCAGAGGACAGGGTAGTTACGAGCAGTACTTC; CDR3: CATSRGQGSYEQYF
J: TRBJ1-5; size: NA; D: TRBD1; length: 16; V: TRBV5-1; DNA: TGCGCCAGCAGCTTGGTGAGACAGGGGGCTAATCAGCCCCAGCATTTT; CDR3: CASSLVRQGANQPQHF
J: TRBJ2-3; size: NA; D: NA; length: 13; V: TRBV7-2; DNA: TGTGCCAGCAGCCCACGGACGACAGATACGCAGTATTTT; CDR3: CASSPRTTDTQYF
J: TRBJ2-3; size: NA; D: TRBD1; length: 16; V: TRBV10-3; DNA: TGTGCCATCAGTGGCTCCGGGACAGGGGGCGGAGGTACGCAGTATTTT; CDR3: CAISGSGTGGGGTQYF
J: TRBJ2-7; size: NA; D: TRBD2; length: 15; V: TRBV19; DNA: TGTGCCAGTAGCCCCCGGACTAGCGGGAACAACGAGCAGTACTTC; CDR3: CASSPRTSGNNEQYF
J: TRBJ2-3; size: NA; D: TRBD2; length: 18; V: TRBV4-3; DNA: TGCGCCAGCAGCCCAGGGAGGGGCCTTCCCTATAGCACAGATACGCAGTATTTT; CDR3: CASSPGRGLPYSTDTQYF
J: TRBJ1-5; size: many; D: TRBD1; length: 15; V: TRBV14; DNA: TGTGCCAGCAGCCCTCCCGGACAGGGGAATCAGCCCCAGCATTTT; CDR3: CASSPPGQGNQPQHF
J: TRBJ2-7; size: NA; D: NA; length: 13; V: TRBV6-6; DNA: TGTGCCAGCAGACCGGGACCGGGCTACGAGCAGTACTTC; CDR3: CASRPGPGYEQYF
J: TRBJ2-5; size: NA; D: TRBD1; length: 13; V: TRBV29-1; DNA: TGCAGCGTCCGGGACAGGGGCTGGGAGACCCAGTACTTC; CDR3: CSVRDRGWETQYF
J: TRBJ2-7; size: NA; D: TRBD1; length: 14; V: TRBV16; DNA: TGTGCCAGCAGCCAATCGACAGGGCCTTACGAGCAGTACTTC; CDR3: CASSQSTGPYEQYF
J: TRBJ2-3; size: NA; D: NA; length: 14; V: TRBV2; DNA: TGTGCCAGCAGATCCCCCATGAGCACAGATACGCAGTATTTT; CDR3: CASRSPMSTDTQYF
J: TRBJ1-1; size: few; D: NA; length: 13; V: TRBV7-6; DNA: TGTGCCAGCAGCTCACTAATGAACACTGAAGCTTTCTTT; CDR3: CASSSLMNTEAFF
J: TRBJ2-7; size: many; D: NA; length: 15; V: TRBV19; DNA: TGTGCCAGTAGTATAGACCCGGGACCCCGATACGAGCAGTACTTC; CDR3: CASSIDPGPRYEQYF
J: TRBJ2-2; size: NA; D: TRBD1; length: 15; V: TRBV18; DNA: TGTGCCAGCTCACCGGGACAGCCGAACACCGGGGAGCTGTTTTTT; CDR3: CASSPGQPNTGELFF
J: TRBJ2-3; size: NA; D: TRBD1; length: 14; V: TRBV25-1; DNA: TGTGCCAGCAGTGAATGGACAGGTCTAGATACGCAGTATTTT; CDR3: CASSEWTGLDTQYF
J: TRBJ1-1; size: NA; D: NA; length: 13; V: TRBV2; DNA: TGTGCCAGCACCGCGGACCCTTACACTGAAGCTTTCTTT; CDR3: CASTADPYTEAFF
J: TRBJ1-1; size: NA; D: TRBD1; length: 16; V: TRBV18; DNA: TGTGCCAGCTCACTTCCGGGACAGGGGACCTACACTGAAGCTTTCTTT; CDR3: CASSLPGQGTYTEAFF
J: TRBJ2-7; size: NA; D: TRBD2; length: 15; V: TRBV6-1; DNA: TGTGCCAGCAGTTCCCCCACTAGCGGGCATTACGAGCAGTACTTC; CDR3: CASSSPTSGHYEQYF
J: TRBJ2-1; size: NA; D: NA; length: 11; V: TRBV7-9; DNA: TGTGCCAGCACGACATGGGATGAGCAGTTCTTC; CDR3: CASTTWDEQFF